Reported below is one TCR beta chain. In the source study's methods: Estimation of nucleated cell counts relied on the amplification of reference gene primers. Libraries were prepared by immunoSEQ multiplex PCR; TCRdb keeps only in-frame clonotypes and omits some of them. The DNA gave D and trimming, while V, J and clone size come from that table. The table includes 140,000 to 150,000 clones, about four fifths detected once. The V gene's germline CDR1 is MNHEY and CDR2 SMNVEV (reference sequence). The CDR3 has 15 residues. V shed 3 bases, J shed 6 bases, and the junction held 4 bases outside the gene matches. This entry comes from a study of blood T cell repertoires in COVID-19. Across the study: The study drew acute and convalescent COVID-19 samples from the United States, Italy and Spain. T cells, B-cell-depleted T cells, or PBMCs provided the cDNA or gDNA that served as material.

The sample taken for sequencing was peripheral blood. The genes are TRBV27 and TRBJ2-2, with 10 bases aligning to TRBD2. This receptor was taken from a human donor with acute or convalescent COVID-19. The donor label of this sample is uncertain. Here the CDR3 reads CASSFLAGAAGELFF. CDR3 coding DNA: TGTGCCAGCAGTTTTCTAGCGGGGGCCGCCGGGGAGCTGTTTTTT.